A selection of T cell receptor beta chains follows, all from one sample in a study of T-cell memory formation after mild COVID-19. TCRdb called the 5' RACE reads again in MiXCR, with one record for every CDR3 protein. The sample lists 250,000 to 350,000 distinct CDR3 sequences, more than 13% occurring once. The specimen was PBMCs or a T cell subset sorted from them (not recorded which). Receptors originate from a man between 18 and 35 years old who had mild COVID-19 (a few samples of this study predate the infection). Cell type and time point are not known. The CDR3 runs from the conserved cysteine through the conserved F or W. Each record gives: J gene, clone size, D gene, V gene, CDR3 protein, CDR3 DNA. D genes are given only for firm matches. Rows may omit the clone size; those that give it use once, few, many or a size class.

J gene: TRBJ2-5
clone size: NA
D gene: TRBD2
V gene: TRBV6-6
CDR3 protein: CASRLAGGPETHYF
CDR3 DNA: TGTGCCAGCAGACTAGCGGGGGGGCCGGAGACCCATTACTTC

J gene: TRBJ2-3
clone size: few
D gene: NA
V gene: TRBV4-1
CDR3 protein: CASSLYTGTDTQYF
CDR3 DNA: TGCGCCAGCAGCCTTTACACCGGCACAGATACGCAGTATTTT

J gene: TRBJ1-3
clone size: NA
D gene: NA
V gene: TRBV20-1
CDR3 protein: CSAATGFSGNTIYF
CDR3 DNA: TGCAGTGCTGCTACAGGTTTCTCCGGAAACACCATATATTTT

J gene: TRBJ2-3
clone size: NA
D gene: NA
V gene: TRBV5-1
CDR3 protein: CASSTHLGPDTQYF
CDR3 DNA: TGCGCCAGCAGCACGCATCTGGGGCCAGATACGCAGTATTTT

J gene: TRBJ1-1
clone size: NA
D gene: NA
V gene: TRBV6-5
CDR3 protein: CASSYGSMNTEAFF
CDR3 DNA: TGTGCCAGCAGTTACGGGAGCATGAACACTGAAGCTTTCTTT

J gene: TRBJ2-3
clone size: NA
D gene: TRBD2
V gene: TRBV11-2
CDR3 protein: CASSSHLDRPGGSTDTQYF
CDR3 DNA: TGTGCCAGCAGCTCACACCTCGACCGGCCGGGGGGAAGCACAGATACGCAGTATTTT

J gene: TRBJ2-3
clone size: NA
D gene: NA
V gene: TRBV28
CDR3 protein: CASSPATTSDTQYF
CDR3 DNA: TGTGCCAGCAGTCCGGCCACGACCTCAGATACGCAGTATTTT

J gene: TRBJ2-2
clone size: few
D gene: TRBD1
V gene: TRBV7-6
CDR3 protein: CASSFGRTGTGGGTGELFF
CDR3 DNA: TGTGCCAGCAGCTTTGGCCGGACCGGGACAGGGGGAGGCACCGGGGAGCTGTTTTTT

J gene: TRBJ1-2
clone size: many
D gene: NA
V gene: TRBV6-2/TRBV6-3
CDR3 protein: CASKQSGYGYTF
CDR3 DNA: TGTGCCAGCAAGCAATCAGGGTATGGCTACACCTTC

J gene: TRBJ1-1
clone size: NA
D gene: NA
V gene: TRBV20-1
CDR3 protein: CSALGMNTEAFF
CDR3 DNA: TGCAGTGCCCTTGGCATGAACACTGAAGCTTTCTTT

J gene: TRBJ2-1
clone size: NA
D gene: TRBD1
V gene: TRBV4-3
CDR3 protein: CASSQETGTHNERFF
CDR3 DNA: TGCGCCAGCAGCCAAGAGACAGGGACCCACAATGAGCGGTTCTTC

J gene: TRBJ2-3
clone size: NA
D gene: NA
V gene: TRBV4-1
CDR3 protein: CASSQRQGEADTQYF
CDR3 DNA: TGCGCCAGCAGCCAAAGGCAGGGAGAGGCAGATACGCAGTATTTT

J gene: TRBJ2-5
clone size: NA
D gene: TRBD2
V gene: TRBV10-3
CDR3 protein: CAISERPGTSGAETQYF
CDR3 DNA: TGTGCCATCAGTGAGAGGCCCGGGACTAGCGGGGCAGAGACCCAGTACTTC

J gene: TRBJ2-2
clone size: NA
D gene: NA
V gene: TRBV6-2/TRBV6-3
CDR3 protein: CATRLGQPSTTGELFF
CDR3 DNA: TGTGCCACCCGACTGGGGCAGCCGAGTACCACCGGGGAGCTGTTTTTT

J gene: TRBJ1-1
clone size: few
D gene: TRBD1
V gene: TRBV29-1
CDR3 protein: CSVEDTGGNTEAFF
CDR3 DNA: TGCAGCGTTGAAGATACAGGGGGCAACACTGAAGCTTTCTTT

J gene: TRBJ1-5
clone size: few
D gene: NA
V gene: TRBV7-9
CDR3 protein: CASTKYPGPYSNQPQHF
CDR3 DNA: TGTGCCAGCACCAAATATCCGGGTCCCTATAGCAATCAGCCCCAGCATTTT

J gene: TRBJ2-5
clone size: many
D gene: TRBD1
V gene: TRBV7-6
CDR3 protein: CASSLAVGTGAETQYF
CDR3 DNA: TGTGCCAGCAGCTTAGCGGTCGGGACAGGGGCGGAGACCCAGTACTTC

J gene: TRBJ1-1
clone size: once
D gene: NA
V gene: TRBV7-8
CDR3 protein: CASSFGVSNTEAFF
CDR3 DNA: TGTGCCAGCAGCTTTGGGGTGTCGAACACTGAAGCTTTCTTT

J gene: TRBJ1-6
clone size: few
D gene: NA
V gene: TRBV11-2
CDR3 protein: CASSLDYSSPLHF
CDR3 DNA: TGTGCCAGCAGCTTAGACTACAGCTCACCCCTCCACTTT

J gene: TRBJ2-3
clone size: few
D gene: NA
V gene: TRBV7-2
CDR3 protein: CASSRGVSTDTQYF
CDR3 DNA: TGTGCCAGCAGCAGGGGGGTCAGCACAGATACGCAGTATTTT

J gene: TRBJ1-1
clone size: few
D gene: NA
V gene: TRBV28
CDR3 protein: CASSLIYGRTEAFF
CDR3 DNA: TGTGCCAGCAGTTTGATTTACGGGAGGACTGAAGCTTTCTTT

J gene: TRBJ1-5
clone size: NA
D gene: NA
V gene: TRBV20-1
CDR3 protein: CSARGLIRQPQHF
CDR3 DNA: TGCAGTGCTAGAGGACTTATCCGACAGCCCCAGCATTTT

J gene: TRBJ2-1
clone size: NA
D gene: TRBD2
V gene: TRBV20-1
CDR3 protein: CSAREVRRGGPYNEQFF
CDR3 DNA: TGCAGTGCTAGAGAGGTGCGGCGGGGGGGACCTTACAATGAGCAGTTCTTC

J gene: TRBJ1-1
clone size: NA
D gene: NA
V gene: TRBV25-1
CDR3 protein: CASSVGFVTEAFF
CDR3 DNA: TGTGCCAGCAGTGTAGGGTTTGTCACTGAAGCTTTCTTT

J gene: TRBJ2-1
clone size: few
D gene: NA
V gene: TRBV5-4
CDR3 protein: CASSLGGRSRNEQFF
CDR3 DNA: TGTGCCAGCAGCTTAGGCGGTAGGTCCCGCAATGAGCAGTTCTTC

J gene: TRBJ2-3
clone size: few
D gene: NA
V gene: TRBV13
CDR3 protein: CASSLRPGPDTQYF
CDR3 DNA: TGTGCCAGCAGCCTCCGGCCAGGGCCAGATACGCAGTATTTT

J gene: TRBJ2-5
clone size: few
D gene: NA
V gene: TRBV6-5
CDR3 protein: CASSLGTVEETQYF
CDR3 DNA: TGTGCCAGCAGCCTCGGGACGGTAGAAGAGACCCAGTACTTC

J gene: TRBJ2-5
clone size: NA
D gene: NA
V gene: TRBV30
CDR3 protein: CAWSVLGGTQYF
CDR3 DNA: TGTGCCTGGAGTGTACTGGGCGGGACCCAGTACTTC

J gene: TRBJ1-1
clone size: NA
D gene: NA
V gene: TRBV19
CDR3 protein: CASSWSPDSQNTEAFF
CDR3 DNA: TGTGCCAGTAGTTGGTCTCCGGACAGCCAGAACACTGAAGCTTTCTTT

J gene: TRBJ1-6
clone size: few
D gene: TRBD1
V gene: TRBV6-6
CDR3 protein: CASSSPGQGVSPLHF
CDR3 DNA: TGTGCCAGCAGCTCTCCGGGACAGGGGGTTTCACCCCTCCACTTT

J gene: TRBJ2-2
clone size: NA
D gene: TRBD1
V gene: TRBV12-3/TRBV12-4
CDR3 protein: CASSSQGANGELFF
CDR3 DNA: TGTGCCAGCAGTTCCCAGGGGGCTAACGGGGAGCTGTTTTTT

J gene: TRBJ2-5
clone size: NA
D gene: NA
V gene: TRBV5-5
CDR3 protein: CASSLGVVGETQYF
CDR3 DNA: TGTGCCAGCAGCTTGGGGGTGGTAGGTGAGACCCAGTACTTC

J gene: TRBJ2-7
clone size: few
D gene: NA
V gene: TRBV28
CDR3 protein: CASSPQIGYEQYF
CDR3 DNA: TGTGCCAGCAGTCCTCAAATCGGATACGAGCAGTACTTC

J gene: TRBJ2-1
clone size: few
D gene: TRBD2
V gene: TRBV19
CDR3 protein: CASSPLAGGRGVQFF
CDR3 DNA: TGTGCCAGTAGCCCACTAGCGGGGGGCCGGGGGGTGCAGTTCTTC

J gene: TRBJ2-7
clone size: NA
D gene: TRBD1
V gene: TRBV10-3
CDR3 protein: CAIGQGPYEQYF
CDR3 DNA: TGTGCCATAGGACAGGGTCCCTACGAGCAGTACTTC

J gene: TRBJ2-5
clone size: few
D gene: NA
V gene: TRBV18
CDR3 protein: CASSPGHNQETQYF
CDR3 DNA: TGTGCCAGCTCACCAGGTCACAACCAAGAGACCCAGTACTTC

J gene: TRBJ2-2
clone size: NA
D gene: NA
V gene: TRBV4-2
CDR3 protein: CASSQEGARGNTGELFF
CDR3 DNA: TGTGCCAGCAGCCAAGAGGGTGCGCGGGGGAACACCGGGGAGCTGTTTTTT

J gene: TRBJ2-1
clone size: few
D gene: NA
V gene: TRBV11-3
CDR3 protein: CASSHTHNEQFF
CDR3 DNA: TGTGCCAGCAGCCACACCCACAATGAGCAGTTCTTC

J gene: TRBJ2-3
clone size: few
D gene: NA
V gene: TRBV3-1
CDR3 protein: CASSPRERLADTQYF
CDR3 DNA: TGTGCCAGCAGCCCACGGGAACGGTTGGCAGATACGCAGTATTTT

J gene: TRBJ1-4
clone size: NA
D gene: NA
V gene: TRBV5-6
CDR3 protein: CASSGGPQDEKLFF
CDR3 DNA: TGTGCCAGCAGCGGGGGACCGCAGGATGAAAAACTGTTTTTT

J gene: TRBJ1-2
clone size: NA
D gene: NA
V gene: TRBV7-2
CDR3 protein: CASSLALSGAGDGYTF
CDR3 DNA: TGTGCCAGCAGCTTAGCCTTATCCGGGGCAGGGGATGGCTACACCTTC

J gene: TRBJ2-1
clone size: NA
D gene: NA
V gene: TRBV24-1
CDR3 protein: CATSEARGPNEQFF
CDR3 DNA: TGTGCCACCAGTGAAGCCCGGGGGCCGAATGAGCAGTTCTTC

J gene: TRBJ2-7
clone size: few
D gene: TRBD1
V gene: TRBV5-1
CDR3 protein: CASSFRQGDYEQYF
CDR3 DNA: TGCGCCAGCAGCTTCAGACAGGGTGACTACGAGCAGTACTTC

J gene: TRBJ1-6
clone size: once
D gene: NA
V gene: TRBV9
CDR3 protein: CASSVGAGESPLHF
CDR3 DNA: TGTGCCAGCAGCGTAGGGGCGGGAGAATCACCCCTCCACTTT

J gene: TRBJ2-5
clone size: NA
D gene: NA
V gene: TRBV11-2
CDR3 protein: CASSSGHLQETKYF
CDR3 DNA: TGTGCCAGCAGCTCCGGACATCTACAAGAGACCAAGTACTTC

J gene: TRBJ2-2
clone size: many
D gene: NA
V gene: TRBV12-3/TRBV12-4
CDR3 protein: CASSTQITNTGELFF
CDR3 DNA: TGTGCCAGCAGTACTCAGATTACGAACACCGGGGAGCTGTTTTTT

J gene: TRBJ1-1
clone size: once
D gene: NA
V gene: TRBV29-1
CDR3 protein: CSGFGNTEAFF
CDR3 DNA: TGCAGCGGGTTTGGTAACACTGAAGCTTTCTTT

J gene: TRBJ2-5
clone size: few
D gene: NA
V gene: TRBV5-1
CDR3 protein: CASSSTGGRRETQYF
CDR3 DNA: TGCGCCAGCAGCTCGACAGGCGGACGAAGAGAGACCCAGTACTTC

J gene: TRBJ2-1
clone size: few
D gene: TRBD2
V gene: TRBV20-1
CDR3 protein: CSARGASTSGEYNEQFF
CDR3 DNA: TGCAGTGCTCGGGGGGCCTCGACTAGCGGGGAATACAATGAGCAGTTCTTC

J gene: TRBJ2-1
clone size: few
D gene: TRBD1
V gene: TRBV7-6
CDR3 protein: CASSWGQHYNEQFF
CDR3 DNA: TGTGCCAGCAGCTGGGGACAGCACTACAATGAGCAGTTCTTC

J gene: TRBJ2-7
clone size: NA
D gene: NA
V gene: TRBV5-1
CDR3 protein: CASSFGEGQVSYEQYF
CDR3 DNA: TGCGCCAGCAGTTTTGGGGAGGGACAGGTCTCCTACGAGCAGTACTTC

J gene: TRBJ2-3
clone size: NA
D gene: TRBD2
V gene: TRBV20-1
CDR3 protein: CSGGGPATDTQYF
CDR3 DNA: TGCAGTGGCGGGGGTCCCGCGACAGATACGCAGTATTTT

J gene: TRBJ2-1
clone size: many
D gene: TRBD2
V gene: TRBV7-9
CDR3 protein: CASRPSGGYNEQFF
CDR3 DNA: TGTGCCAGCAGGCCTAGCGGGGGGTACAATGAGCAGTTCTTC